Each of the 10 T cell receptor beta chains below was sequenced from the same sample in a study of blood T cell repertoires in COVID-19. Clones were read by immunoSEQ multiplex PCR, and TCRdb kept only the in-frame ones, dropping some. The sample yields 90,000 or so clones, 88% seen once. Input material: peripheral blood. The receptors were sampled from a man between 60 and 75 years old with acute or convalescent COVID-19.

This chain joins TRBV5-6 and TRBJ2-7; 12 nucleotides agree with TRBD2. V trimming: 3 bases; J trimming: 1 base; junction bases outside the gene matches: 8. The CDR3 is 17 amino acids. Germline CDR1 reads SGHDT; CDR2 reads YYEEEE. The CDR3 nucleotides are TGTGCCAGCAGCTCCCGAATAGGACTAGCGGGATCCTACGAGCAGTACTTC. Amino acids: CASSSRIGLAGSYEQYF.

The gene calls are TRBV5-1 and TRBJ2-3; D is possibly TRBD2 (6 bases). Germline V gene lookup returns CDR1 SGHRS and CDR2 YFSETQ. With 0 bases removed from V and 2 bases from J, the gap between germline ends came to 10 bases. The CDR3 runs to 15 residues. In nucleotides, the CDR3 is TGCGCCAGCAGCTTGGTAGCGCGGGACACAGATACGCAGTATTTT. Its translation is CASSLVARDTDTQYF.

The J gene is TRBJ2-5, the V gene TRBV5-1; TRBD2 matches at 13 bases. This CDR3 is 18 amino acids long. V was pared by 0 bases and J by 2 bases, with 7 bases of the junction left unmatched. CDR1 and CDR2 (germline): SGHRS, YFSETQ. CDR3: CASSLGTSGRWGQETQYF. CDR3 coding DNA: TGCGCCAGCAGCTTGGGGACTAGCGGGAGATGGGGTCAAGAGACCCAGTACTTC.

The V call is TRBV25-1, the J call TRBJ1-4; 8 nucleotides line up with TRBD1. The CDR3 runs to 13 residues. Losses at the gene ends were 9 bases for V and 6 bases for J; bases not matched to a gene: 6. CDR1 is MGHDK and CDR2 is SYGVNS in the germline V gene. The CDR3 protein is CASSQGADEKLFF. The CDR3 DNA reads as TGTGCCAGTAGTCAGGGGGCGGATGAAAAACTGTTTTTT.

The CDR3 loop reads CSVTNAGGYTF. The CDR3 region has the DNA TGCAGCGTCACCAACGCGGGAGGCTACACCTTC. The V gene is TRBV29-1, the J gene TRBJ1-2; D remains ambiguous. The CDR3 length is 11 residues. The germline V gene has CDR1 SQVTM and CDR2 ANQGSEA. The V end lost 6 bases, the J end lost 8 bases, and 13 bases lay between the germline ends. The entire variable domain, with the rest obtained from reference TRBV29-1 and TRBJ1-2, is as follows: SAVISQKPSRDICQRGTSLTIQCQVDSQVTMMFWYRQQPGQSLTLIATANQGSEATYESGFVIDKFPISRPNLTFSTLTVSNMSPEDSSIYLCSVTNAGGYTFGSGTRLTVV.

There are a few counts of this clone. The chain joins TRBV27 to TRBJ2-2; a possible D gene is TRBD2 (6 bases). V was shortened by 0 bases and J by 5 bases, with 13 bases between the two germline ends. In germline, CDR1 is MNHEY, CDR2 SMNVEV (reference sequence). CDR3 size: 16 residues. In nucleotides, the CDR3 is TGTGCCAGCAGTTTATCCGACGGGAGTAGGACCGGGGAGCTGTTTTTT. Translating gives CASSLSDGSRTGELFF.

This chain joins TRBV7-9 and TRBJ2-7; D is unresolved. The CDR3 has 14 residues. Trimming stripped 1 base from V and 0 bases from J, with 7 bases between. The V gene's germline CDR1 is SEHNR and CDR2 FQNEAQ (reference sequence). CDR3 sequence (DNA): TGTGCCAGCAGCTTAGGTCACAGCTCCTACGAGCAGTACTTC. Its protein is CASSLGHSSYEQYF.

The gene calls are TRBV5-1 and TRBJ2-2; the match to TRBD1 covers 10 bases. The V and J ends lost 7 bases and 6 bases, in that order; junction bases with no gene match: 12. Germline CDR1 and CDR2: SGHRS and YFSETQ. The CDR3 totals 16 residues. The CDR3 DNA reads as TGCGCCAGCTATCCCGGAGGGGACAGGGGTCCCGGGGAGCTGTTTTTT. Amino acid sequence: CASYPGGDRGPGELFF.

The CDR3 protein is CAISEVGGQVATNEKLFF. Here the CDR3 DNA reads TGTGCCATCAGTGAGGTAGGGGGACAGGTTGCAACTAATGAAAAACTGTTTTTT. J is TRBJ1-4 and V is TRBV10-3, with 8 nucleotides matching TRBD1. Germline trimming cut 2 bases from V and 0 bases from J; bases unmatched to any gene: 8. Germline values: CDR1 ENHRY, CDR2 SYGVKD. The CDR3 consists of 18 residues.

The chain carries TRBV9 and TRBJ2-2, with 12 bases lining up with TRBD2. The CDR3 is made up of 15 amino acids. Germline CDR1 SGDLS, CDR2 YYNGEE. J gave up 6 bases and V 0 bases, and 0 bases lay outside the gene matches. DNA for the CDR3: TGTGCCAGCAGCGTAGCTAGCGGGGGGGCCGGGGAGCTGTTTTTT. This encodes CASSVASGGAGELFF.